This T cell receptor beta chain appears in the sequencing data of a study of blood T cell repertoires in COVID-19. The wider study: Spain, Italy and the United States supplied samples that represented acute and convalescent COVID-19. The analysed material was cDNA or gDNA that came from T cells, B-cell-depleted T cells, or PBMCs.

Trimming cost V 4 bases and J 0 bases; bases outside gene matches: 9. The germline V gene has CDR1 MDHEN and CDR2 SYDVKM. The CDR3 sequence is 17 residues long. In the original workflow: Amplifying reference gene primers gave estimates of nucleated cell counts. Repertoires were generated with immunoSEQ multiplex PCR, while TCRdb's copy carries only in-frame clones and drops some. V, J and clone size derive from that table, while D and trimming were established from the DNA sequence. Of around 250,000 clones listed, around 86% are singletons. The source of this sequence is a man aged 35 to 55 with active or convalescent COVID-19. The chain is built from TRBV28 and TRBJ1-5, with TRBD1 matching over 7 bases. The sequenced sample consisted of peripheral blood. Here the CDR3 DNA reads TGTGCCAGCAGTTCTAACAGGGGAGGCTATAGCAATCAGCCCCAGCATTTT. Its translation is CASSSNRGGYSNQPQHF.